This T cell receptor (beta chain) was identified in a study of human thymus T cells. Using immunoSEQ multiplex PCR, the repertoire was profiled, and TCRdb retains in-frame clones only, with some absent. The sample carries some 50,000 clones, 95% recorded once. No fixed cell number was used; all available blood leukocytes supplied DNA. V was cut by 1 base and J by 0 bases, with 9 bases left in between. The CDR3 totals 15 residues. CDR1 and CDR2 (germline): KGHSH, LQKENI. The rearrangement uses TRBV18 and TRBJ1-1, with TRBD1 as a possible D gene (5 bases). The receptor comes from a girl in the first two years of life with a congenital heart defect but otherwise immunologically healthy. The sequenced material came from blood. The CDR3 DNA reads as TGTGCCAGCTCACCACTCGGGGCCTTGAACACTGAAGCTTTCTTT. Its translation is CASSPLGALNTEAFF.